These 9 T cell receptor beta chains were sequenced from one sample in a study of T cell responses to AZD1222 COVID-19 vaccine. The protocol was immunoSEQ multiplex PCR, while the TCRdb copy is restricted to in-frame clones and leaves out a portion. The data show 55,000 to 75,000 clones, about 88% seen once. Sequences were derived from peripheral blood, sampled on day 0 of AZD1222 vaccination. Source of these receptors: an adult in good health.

The CDR3 spells CASMGGLNTEAFF. Written as DNA, the CDR3 is TGTGCCAGTATGGGAGGGTTGAACACTGAAGCTTTCTTT. V usage is TRBV19 and J usage is TRBJ1-1; D is uncertain. The germline V and J ends were trimmed by 7 bases and 0 bases, with 9 bases remaining between them. Per the germline V gene, CDR1 is LNHDA and CDR2 is SQIVND (reference sequence). There are 13 residues in the CDR3.

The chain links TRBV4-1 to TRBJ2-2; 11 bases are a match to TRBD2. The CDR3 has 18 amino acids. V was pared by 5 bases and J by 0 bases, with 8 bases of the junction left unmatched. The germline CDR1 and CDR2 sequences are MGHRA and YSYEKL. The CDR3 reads CASSIRLAGPANTGELFF. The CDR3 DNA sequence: TGCGCCAGCAGCATTAGACTAGCGGGACCCGCGAACACCGGGGAGCTGTTTTTT.

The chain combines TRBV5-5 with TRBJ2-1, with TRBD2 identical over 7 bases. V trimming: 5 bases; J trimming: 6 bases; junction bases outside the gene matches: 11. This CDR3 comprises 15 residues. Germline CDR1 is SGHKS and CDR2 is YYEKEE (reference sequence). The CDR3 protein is CASSPQGGSSNEQFF. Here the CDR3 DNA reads TGTGCCAGCAGTCCCCAGGGCGGGAGCTCCAATGAGCAGTTCTTC.

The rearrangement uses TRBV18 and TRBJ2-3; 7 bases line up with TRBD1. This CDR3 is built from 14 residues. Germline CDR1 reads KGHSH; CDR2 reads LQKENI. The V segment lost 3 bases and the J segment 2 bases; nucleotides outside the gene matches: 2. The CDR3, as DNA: TGTGCCAGCTCACCGACAGGGCCCACAGATACGCAGTATTTT. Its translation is CASSPTGPTDTQYF.

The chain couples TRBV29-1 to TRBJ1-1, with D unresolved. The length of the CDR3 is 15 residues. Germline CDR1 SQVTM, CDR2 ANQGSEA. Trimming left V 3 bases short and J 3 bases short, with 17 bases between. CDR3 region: CSVDSLFRGHTEAFF. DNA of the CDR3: TGCAGCGTTGACTCATTATTTCGGGGTCACACTGAAGCTTTCTTT. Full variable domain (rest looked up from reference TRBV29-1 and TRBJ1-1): SAVISQKPSRDICQRGTSLTIQCQVDSQVTMMFWYRQQPGQSLTLIATANQGSEATYESGFVIDKFPISRPNLTFSTLTVSNMSPEDSSIYLCSVDSLFRGHTEAFFGQGTRLTVV.

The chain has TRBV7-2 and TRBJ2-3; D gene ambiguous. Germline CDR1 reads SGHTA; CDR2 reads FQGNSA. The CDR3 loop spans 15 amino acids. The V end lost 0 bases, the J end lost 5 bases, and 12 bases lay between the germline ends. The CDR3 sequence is CASSLAVGIRDTQYF. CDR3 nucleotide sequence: TGTGCCAGCAGCTTAGCGGTGGGCATTAGAGATACGCAGTATTTT.

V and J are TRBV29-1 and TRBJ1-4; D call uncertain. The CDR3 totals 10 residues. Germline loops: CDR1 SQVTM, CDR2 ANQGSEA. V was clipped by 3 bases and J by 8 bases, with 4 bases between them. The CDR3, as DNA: TGCAGCGTTGAGGGGGAAAAACTGTTTTTT. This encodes CSVEGEKLFF.

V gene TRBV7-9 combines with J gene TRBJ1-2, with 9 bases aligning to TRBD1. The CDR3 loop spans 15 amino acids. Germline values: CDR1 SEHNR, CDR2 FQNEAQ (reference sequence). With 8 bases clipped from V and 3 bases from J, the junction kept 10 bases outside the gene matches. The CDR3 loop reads CASLKGTGRDYGYTF. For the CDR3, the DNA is TGTGCCAGCCTGAAAGGGACAGGGCGAGACTATGGCTACACCTTC. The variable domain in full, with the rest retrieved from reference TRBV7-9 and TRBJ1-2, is DTGVSQNPRHKITKRGQNVTFRCDPISEHNRLYWYRQTLGQGPEFLTYFQNEAQLEKSRLLSDRFSAERPKGSFSTLEIQRTEQGDSAMYLCASLKGTGRDYGYTFGSGTRLTVV.

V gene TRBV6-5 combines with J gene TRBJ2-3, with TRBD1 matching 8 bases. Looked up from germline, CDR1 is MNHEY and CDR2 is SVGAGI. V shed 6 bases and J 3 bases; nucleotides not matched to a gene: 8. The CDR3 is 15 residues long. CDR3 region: CASRDTGGRTDTQYF. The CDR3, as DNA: TGTGCCAGCAGGGACACAGGGGGTCGGACAGATACGCAGTATTTT.